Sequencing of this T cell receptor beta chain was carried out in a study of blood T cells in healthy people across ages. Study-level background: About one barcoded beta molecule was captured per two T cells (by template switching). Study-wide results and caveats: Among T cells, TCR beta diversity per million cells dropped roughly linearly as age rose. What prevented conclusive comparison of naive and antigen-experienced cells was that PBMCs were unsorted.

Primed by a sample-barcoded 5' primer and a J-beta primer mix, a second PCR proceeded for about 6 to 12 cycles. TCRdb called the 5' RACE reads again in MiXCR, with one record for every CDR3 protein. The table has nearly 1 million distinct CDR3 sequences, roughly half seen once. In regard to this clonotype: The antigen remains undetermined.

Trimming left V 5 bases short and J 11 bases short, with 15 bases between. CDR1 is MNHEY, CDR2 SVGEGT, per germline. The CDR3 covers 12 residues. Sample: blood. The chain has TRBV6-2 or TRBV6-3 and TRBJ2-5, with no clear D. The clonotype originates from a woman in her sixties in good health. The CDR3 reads CASSDSKYEQYF. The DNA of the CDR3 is TGTGCCAGCAGTGATTCAAAGTATGAGCAGTACTTC.